The 7 T cell receptor beta chains listed next were all sequenced from one sample in a study of CD8 T cells in ankylosing spondylitis. Their target antigens are unknown. Whole-study results and caveats: Characteristic, it appeared, of ankylosing spondylitis blood was a TCR beta motif of about eight highly homologous variants.

TCRdb analysed the 5' RACE reads with MiXCR anew, one entry per CDR3 protein. There are 700,000 to 1,000,000 distinct CDR3 sequences in the sample; over 9.5% occur only once, and approximately 0.46% lies in the top ten. The sample taken for sequencing was blood, either unsorted or a sorted T cell fraction (not recorded which). The receptor set was obtained from a male donor with ankylosing spondylitis.

V is TRBV5-1 and J is TRBJ1-1; 9 nucleotides line up with TRBD1. The CDR3 has 14 residues. Germline V lookup: CDR1 SGHRS, CDR2 YFSETQ. V lost 4 bases, J lost 10 bases, and 11 bases stayed unmatched. The CDR3 DNA reads as TGCGCCAGCAGCCCCGGGACAGGGATGCTTCTAGCTTTCTTT. It specifies CASSPGTGMLLAFF.

This chain connects TRBV20-1 to TRBJ2-1; TRBD2 matches at 9 bases. Germline lookup yields CDR1 DFQATT and CDR2 SNEGSKA (reference sequence). After removal of 0 bases from V and 5 bases from J, the junction contained 17 bases not matched to a gene. The CDR3 has 19 amino acids. The CDR3 DNA reads TGCAGTGCTAGAGATATCCTAGCGGGATCCTCCGATGGGGACAATGAGCAGTTCTTC. This sequence encodes CSARDILAGSSDGDNEQFF.

There are a few counts of this clonotype. The genes are TRBV28 and TRBJ2-5, with 7 bases that match TRBD1. Trimming at V came to 4 bases and at J to 0 bases, leaving 11 bases not matched to a gene. CDR3 length: 17 amino acids. Germline loops: CDR1 MDHEN, CDR2 SYDVKM. Here the CDR3 DNA reads TGTGCCAGCAGTTCACAGCCCGGGACAGTTTACCAAGAGACCCAGTACTTC. This codes for CASSSQPGTVYQETQYF.

V is TRBV4-1 and J is TRBJ2-3; tentatively, D is TRBD1 (6 bases). Germline-derived CDR1 and CDR2 are MGHRA and YSYEKL. The CDR3 covers 17 residues. Trimming cost V 4 bases and J 4 bases, with 21 bases left between them. The CDR3 sequence is CASSPDGYFQGPDTQYF. CDR3 bases: TGCGCCAGCAGCCCCGATGGCTATTTTCAGGGGCCAGATACGCAGTATTTT.

This clonotype has a count of ten or more. The gene calls are TRBV10-3 and TRBJ1-1; the D is unclear. This CDR3 is built from 12 residues. Deletions cut 8 bases from V and 0 bases from J, with 7 bases between. CDR1 is ENHRY and CDR2 is SYGVKD in the germline V gene. Here the CDR3 reads CAISRVNTEAFF. CDR3 sequence (DNA): TGTGCCATCTCCCGGGTGAACACTGAAGCTTTCTTT.

This clonotype occurred many times. The V call is TRBV15, the J call TRBJ2-7; D is undetermined. The V end lost 0 bases, the J end lost 0 bases, and 6 bases lay between the germline ends. This CDR3 is built from 14 residues. Germline V lookup: CDR1 LNHNV, CDR2 YYDKDF (reference sequence). CDR3 protein: CATSRDRSSYEQYF. Here the CDR3 DNA reads TGTGCCACCAGCAGAGATAGATCCTCCTACGAGCAGTACTTC.

J is TRBJ1-5 and V is TRBV7-2, with 8 positions matching TRBD1. The CDR3 length is 17 residues. Per the germline V gene, CDR1 is SGHTA and CDR2 is FQGNSA. The trim removed 3 bases at V and 7 bases at J, leaving 14 bases unmatched. The CDR3 region has the DNA TGTGCCAGCAGCTTCCTAAGTCGACAGGGGCGAGGACAGCCCCAGCATTTT. Translating it yields CASSFLSRQGRGQPQHF. Full variable domain (remainder filled in from reference TRBV7-2 and TRBJ1-5): GAGVSQSPSNKVTEKGKDVELRCDPISGHTALYWYRQSLGQGLEFLIYFQGNSAPDKSGLPSDRFSAERTGGSVSTLTIQRTQQEDSAVYLCASSFLSRQGRGQPQHFGDGTRLSIL.